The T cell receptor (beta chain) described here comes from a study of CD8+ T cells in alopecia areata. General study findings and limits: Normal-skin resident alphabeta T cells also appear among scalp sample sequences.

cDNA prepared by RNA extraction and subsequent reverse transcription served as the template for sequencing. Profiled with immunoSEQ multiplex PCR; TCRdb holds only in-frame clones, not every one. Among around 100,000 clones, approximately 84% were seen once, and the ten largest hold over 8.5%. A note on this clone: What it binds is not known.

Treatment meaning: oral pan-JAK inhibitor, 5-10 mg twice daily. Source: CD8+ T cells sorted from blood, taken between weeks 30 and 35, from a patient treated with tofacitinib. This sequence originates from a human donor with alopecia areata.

The CDR3 loop is CATSRDRASYEQYF. Here the CDR3 DNA reads TGTGCCACCAGCAGAGACAGAGCTTCCTACGAGCAGTACTTC. This chain connects TRBV15 to TRBJ2-7; no reliable D call. Trimming stripped 0 bases from V and 1 base from J, with 7 bases between. Germline values: CDR1 LNHNV, CDR2 YYDKDF (reference sequence). The CDR3 consists of 14 residues.